The T cell receptor (beta chain) described here comes from a study of T-cell reconstitution after alpha-beta-depleted transplantation in children. Study-wide points: Two months or so post-transplant, alpha-beta T cells reportedly derived from several hundred expanded graft clones. Some patients' high day-60 TCRbeta diversity was attributed to recipient cells surviving conditioning. T-cell counts and diversity at one year following transplant were attributed mainly to newly produced T cells.

Preparation of the TCRbeta library was carried out with unique molecular identifiers. One entry per CDR3 protein results from TCRdb running MiXCR on the PCR reads. The sample has roughly 300,000 distinct CDR3 sequences, 11% seen once. V lost 5 bases and J lost 3, with 13 bases in between. The CDR3 is 13 residues long. The V gene's germline CDR1 is SQVTM and CDR2 ANQGSEA. This clonotype was observed at least ten times. Its matching antigen is unknown. This receptor was obtained from a male patient aged 2-15 years who had a stem cell transplant for chronic granulomatous disease, so the T cells may come from the graft donor. V is TRBV29-1 and J is TRBJ1-1, with TRBD1 as a possible D gene (6 bases). This specimen consisted of peripheral blood, obtained 180 days after TCRalphabeta/CD19-depleted stem cell transplant. Written as DNA, the CDR3 is TGCAGCGTTCACAGGGAAATTGACACTGAAGCTTTCTTT. Residues: CSVHREIDTEAFF.